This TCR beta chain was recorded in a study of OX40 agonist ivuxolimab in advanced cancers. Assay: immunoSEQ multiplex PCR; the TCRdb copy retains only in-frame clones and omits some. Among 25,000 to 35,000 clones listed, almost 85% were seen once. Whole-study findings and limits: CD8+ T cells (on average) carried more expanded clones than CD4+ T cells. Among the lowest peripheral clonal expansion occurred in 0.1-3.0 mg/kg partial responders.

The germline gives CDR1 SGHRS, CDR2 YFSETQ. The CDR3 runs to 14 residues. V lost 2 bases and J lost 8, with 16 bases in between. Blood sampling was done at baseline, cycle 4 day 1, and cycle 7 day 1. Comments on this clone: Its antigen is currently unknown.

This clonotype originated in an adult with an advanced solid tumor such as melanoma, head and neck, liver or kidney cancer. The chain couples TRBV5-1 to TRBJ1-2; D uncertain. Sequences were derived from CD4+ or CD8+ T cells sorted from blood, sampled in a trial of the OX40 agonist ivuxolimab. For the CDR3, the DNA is TGCGCCAGCAGCTTAGGAGTTACCCCCGGGGGCTACACCTTC. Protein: CASSLGVTPGGYTF.